A selection of T cell receptor beta chains follows, all from one sample in a study of T cells after yellow fever vaccination. TCRdb ran MiXCR on the 5' RACE reads and lists one entry per CDR3 protein. The table shows around 53,000 distinct CDR3 sequences, with 6.5% to 8% occurring only once. Sample: CD8+ T cells not binding an NS4B(214-222) dextramer, sorted from PBMCs, taken approximately 40 days after the first yellow fever vaccination. These TCRs come from a man younger than 30 who received the YFV17D yellow fever vaccine. CDR3s include the opening cysteine and the closing phenylalanine or tryptophan. Each record gives: D gene, J gene, V gene, CDR3 protein. D genes are given only for firm matches.

TRBD1,TRBJ2-5,TRBV27,CASWGQGEGETQYF
NA,TRBJ2-7,TRBV12-3/TRBV12-4,CASSLGVEEQYF
TRBD1,TRBJ2-1,TRBV28,CASSSGTGVLDEQFF
NA,TRBJ2-6,TRBV20-1,CSASRGGGSGANVLTF
NA,TRBJ1-1,TRBV6-2/TRBV6-3,CASSPLRQWNTEAFF
NA,TRBJ1-4,TRBV7-2,CASSLGLEGKLFF
NA,TRBJ1-2,TRBV15,CATSRDKEAGSSRGYTF
NA,TRBJ1-5,TRBV4-3,CASSQGRGGQPQHF
NA,TRBJ2-3,TRBV4-1,CASSQERGETDTQYF
NA,TRBJ1-2,TRBV6-1,CASNYGYTF
NA,TRBJ1-2,TRBV20-1,CSARNGYTF
NA,TRBJ2-4,TRBV12-3/TRBV12-4,CASSPAQGLAKNIQYF
TRBD1,TRBJ2-2,TRBV6-5,CASSYSRQGRTGELFF
NA,TRBJ2-3,TRBV29-1,CSVEYTSTDTQYF
NA,TRBJ2-7,TRBV7-8,CASSQMVTGSTYEQYF
TRBD2,TRBJ2-5,TRBV4-3,CASSQERGGQETQYF
NA,TRBJ1-5,TRBV4-2,CASSQDETPGIGSSNQPQHF
NA,TRBJ1-1,TRBV4-1,CASSQPPGRRTEAFF
NA,TRBJ2-1,TRBV7-6,CASSLAGGGHNNEQFF
TRBD2,TRBJ2-1,TRBV27,CASSWVAGGGEQFF
TRBD1,TRBJ1-2,TRBV12-3/TRBV12-4,CASSPRGPDGYTF
NA,TRBJ2-5,TRBV5-1,CASSLARRGQETQYF
NA,TRBJ1-5,TRBV19,CASSIMAGQPQHF
NA,TRBJ2-7,TRBV5-5,CASSLGGPSPAGEQYF
NA,TRBJ1-1,TRBV4-1,CASSQGDSNTEAFF
NA,TRBJ1-2,TRBV5-4,CASSLVEFKGYTF
NA,TRBJ1-4,TRBV19,CASKGFSRNEKLFF
TRBD2,TRBJ2-3,TRBV20-1,CSARDLWTSGVTDTQYF
NA,TRBJ1-1,TRBV6-5,CASLKQGQAFF
TRBD1,TRBJ1-1,TRBV7-9,CASSSDRVNTEAFF
TRBD2,TRBJ2-3,TRBV12-3/TRBV12-4,CASSLAGGLTDTQYF
NA,TRBJ2-1,TRBV27,CASSALTYNEQFF
TRBD1,TRBJ2-3,TRBV6-5,CASSYSGQGADTQYF
NA,TRBJ2-1,TRBV4-3,CASSQDWGGGGDEQFF
NA,TRBJ2-3,TRBV4-1,CASSQDGRLKTVTDTQYF
NA,TRBJ1-6,TRBV6-5,CASSPSKYNSPLHF
NA,TRBJ2-7,TRBV20-1,CSARDSLGTVYEQYF
TRBD1,TRBJ2-1,TRBV5-1,CASSLAPAGGQGASEQFF
NA,TRBJ2-1,TRBV6-1,CASSDRDGMLNEQFF
TRBD1,TRBJ2-2,TRBV4-1,CASSHSGTGYTGELFF
NA,TRBJ1-4,TRBV2,CASSRGANEKLFF
NA,TRBJ2-2,TRBV6-1,CASSEPNTGELFF
NA,TRBJ1-6,TRBV7-8,CASSLEGTIVSPLHF
NA,TRBJ2-2,TRBV20-1,CSAISAGELFF
NA,TRBJ2-1,TRBV27,CASSLSRASSRNEQFF
NA,TRBJ1-5,TRBV6-1,CASSENRVGNQPQHF
TRBD2,TRBJ2-3,TRBV7-2,CASSLIFGGGPDTQYF
NA,TRBJ2-3,TRBV21-1,CASSQEQRGAGDTQYF